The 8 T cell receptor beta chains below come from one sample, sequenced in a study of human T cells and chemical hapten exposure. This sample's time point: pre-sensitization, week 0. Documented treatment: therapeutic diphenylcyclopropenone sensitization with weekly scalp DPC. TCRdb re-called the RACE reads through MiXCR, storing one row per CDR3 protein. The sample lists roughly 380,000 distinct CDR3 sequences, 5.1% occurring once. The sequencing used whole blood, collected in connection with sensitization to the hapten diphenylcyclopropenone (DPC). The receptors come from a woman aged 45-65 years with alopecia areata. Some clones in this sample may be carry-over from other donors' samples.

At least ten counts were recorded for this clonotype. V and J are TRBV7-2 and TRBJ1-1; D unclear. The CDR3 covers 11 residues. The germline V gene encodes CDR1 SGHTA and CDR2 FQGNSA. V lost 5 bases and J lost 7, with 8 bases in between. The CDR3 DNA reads TGTGCCAGCAGCGCCCTCTTTGAAGCTTTCTTT. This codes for CASSALFEAFF.

The CDR3: CSALKGQGVPYEQYF. CDR3 DNA sequence: TGCAGTGCCCTGAAAGGACAGGGGGTTCCCTACGAGCAGTACTTC. The V call is TRBV20-1, the J call TRBJ2-7; TRBD1 matches at 10 bases. This CDR3 is 15 amino acids long. V was pared by 6 bases and J by 2 bases, with 10 bases of the junction left unmatched. Per the germline V gene, CDR1 is DFQATT and CDR2 is SNEGSKA (reference sequence).

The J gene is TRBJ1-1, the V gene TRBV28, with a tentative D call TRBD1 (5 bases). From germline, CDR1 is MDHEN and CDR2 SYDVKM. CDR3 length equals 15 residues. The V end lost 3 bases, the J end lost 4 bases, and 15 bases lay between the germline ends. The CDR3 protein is CASSFPLGRATEAFF. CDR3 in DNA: TGTGCCAGCAGTTTCCCACTGGGACGGGCCACTGAAGCTTTCTTT.

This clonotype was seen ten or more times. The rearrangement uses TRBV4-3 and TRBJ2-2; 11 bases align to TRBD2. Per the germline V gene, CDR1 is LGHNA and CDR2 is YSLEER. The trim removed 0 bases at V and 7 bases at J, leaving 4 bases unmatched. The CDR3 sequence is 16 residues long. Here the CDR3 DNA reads TGCGCCAGCAGCCAAGATATAGCGGGAGGGCTCGGGGAGCTGTTTTTT. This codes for CASSQDIAGGLGELFF.

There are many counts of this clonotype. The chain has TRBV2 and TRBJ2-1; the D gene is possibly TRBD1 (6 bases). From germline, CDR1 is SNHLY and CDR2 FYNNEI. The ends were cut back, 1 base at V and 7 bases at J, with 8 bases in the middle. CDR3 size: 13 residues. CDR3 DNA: TGTGCCAGCAGTGAAGTAAGGGGGAATGAGCAGTTCTTC. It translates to CASSEVRGNEQFF.

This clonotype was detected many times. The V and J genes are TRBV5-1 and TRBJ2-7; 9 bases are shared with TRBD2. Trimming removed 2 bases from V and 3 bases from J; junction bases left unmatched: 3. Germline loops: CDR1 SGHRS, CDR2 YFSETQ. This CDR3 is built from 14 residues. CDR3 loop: CASSFASGIYEQYF. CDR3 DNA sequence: TGCGCCAGCAGCTTCGCTAGCGGGATCTACGAGCAGTACTTC. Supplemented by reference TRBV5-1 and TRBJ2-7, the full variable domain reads KAGVTQTPRYLIKTRGQQVTLSCSPISGHRSVSWYQQTPGQGLQFLFEYFSETQRNKGNFPGRFSGRQFSNSRSEMNVSTLELGDSALYLCASSFASGIYEQYFGPGTRLTVT.

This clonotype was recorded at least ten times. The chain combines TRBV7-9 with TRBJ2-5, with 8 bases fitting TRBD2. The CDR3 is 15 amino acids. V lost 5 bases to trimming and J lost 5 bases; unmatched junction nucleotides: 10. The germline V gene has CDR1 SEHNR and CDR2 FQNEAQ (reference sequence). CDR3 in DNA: TGTGCCAGCAGCCCAGGGACCGGGAGGGTGGAGACCCAGTACTTC. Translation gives CASSPGTGRVETQYF.

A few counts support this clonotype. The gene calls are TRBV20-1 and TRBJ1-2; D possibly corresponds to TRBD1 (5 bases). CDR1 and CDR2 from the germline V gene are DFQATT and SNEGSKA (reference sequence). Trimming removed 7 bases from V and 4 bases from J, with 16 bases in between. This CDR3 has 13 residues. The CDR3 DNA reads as TGCAGTGTTGATCGACAGTCCTTCTATGGCTACACCTTC. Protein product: CSVDRQSFYGYTF.